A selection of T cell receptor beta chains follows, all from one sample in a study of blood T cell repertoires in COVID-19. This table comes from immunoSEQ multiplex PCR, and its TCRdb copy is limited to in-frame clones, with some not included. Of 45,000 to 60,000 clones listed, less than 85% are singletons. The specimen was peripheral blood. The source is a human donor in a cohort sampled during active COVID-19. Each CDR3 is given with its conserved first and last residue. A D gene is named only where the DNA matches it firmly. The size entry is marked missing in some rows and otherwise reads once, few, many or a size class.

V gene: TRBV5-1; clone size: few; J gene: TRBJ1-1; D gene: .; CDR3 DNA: TGCGCCAGCAAGCAGGAAACTGAAGCTTTCTTT; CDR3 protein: CASKQETEAFF
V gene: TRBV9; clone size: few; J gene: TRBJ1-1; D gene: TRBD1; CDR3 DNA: TGTGCCAGCTCCCTCGGACAGGATATTATGAACACTGAAGCTTTCTTT; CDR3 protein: CASSLGQDIMNTEAFF
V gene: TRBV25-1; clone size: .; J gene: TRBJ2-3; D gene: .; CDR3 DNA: TGTGCCAGCAGTGACCTCCAGGTCACAGATACGCAGTATTTT; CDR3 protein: CASSDLQVTDTQYF
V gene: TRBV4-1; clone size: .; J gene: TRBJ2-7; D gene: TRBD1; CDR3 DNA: TGCGCCAGCAGCGCACGACAGGGGGCGATCGACGAGCAGTACTTC; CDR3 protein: CASSARQGAIDEQYF
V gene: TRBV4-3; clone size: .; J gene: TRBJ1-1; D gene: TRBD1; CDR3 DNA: TGCGCCAGCAGCCAGTCGACAGGGGCCATGAACACTGAAGCTTTCTTT; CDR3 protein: CASSQSTGAMNTEAFF
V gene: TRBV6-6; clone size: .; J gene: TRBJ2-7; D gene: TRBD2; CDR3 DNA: TGTGCCAGCAAGCCAGCGGGGGGATCCTACGAGCAGTACTTC; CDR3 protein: CASKPAGGSYEQYF
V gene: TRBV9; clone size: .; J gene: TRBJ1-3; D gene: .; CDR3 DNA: TGTGCCAGCAGTCCATCTGGAAACACCATATATTTT; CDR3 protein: CASSPSGNTIYF
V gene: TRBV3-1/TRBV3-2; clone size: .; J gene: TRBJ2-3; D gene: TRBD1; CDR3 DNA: TGTGCCAGCAGCCAAGAGGACCGGGACAGATTCACAGATACGCAGTATTTT; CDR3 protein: CASSQEDRDRFTDTQYF
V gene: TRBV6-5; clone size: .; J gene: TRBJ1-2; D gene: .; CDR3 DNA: TGTGCCAGCAGTCCTCGGGGGGGTTATGGGACCTTC; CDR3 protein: CASSPRGGYGTF
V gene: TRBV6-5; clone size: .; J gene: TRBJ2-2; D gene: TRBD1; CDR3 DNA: TGTGCCAGCAGTTACTTCACAGGGGGCCACACCGGGGAGCTGTTTTTT; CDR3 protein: CASSYFTGGHTGELFF
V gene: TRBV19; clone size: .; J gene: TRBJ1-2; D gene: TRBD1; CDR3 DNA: TGTGCCAGTAGTACCCCCGGGACAGACTATGGCTACACCTTC; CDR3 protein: CASSTPGTDYGYTF
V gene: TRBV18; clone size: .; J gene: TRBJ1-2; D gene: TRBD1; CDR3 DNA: TGTGCCAGCGCGACAGGGGTCTATGGCTACACCTTC; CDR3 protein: CASATGVYGYTF
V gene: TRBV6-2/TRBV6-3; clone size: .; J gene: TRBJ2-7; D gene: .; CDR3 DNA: TGTGCCAGCAGTTCTCCATCGGACATTTACGAGCAGTACTTC; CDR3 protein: CASSSPSDIYEQYF
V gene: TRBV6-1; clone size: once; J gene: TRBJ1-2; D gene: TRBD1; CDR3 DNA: TGTGCCAGCAGTGAGGAACAGGGGAACTTCGATGGCTACACCTTC; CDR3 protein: CASSEEQGNFDGYTF
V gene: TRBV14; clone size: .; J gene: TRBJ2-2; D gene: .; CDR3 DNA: TGTGCCAGCAGCCAAGTCCGAGGGTGGGGCACCGGGGAGCTGTTTTTT; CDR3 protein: CASSQVRGWGTGELFF
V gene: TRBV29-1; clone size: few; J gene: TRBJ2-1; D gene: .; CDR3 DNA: TGCAGCGTTGACCAGGGGTCTGAGTATGAGCAGTTCTTC; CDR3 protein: CSVDQGSEYEQFF
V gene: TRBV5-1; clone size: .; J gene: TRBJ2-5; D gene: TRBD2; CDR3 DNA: TGCGCCAGCCGGGGGGTCAATGGGGCAGAGACCCAGTACTTC; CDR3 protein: CASRGVNGAETQYF
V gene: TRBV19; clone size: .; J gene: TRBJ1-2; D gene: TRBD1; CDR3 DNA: TGTGCCAGTTCCCCCGGGCAGGGGGCAGGGGGCTACACCTTC; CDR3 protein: CASSPGQGAGGYTF
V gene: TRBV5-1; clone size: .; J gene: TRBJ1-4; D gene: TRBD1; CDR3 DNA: TGCGCCAGCAGCTTGGGACAGGGGTTTGAAAAACTGTTTTTT; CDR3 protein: CASSLGQGFEKLFF
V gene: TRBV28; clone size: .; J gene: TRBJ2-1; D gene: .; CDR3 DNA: TGTGCCAGCAGTTTGGTGGTCTCGAGCTCCTACAATGAGCAGTTCTTC; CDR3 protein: CASSLVVSSSYNEQFF
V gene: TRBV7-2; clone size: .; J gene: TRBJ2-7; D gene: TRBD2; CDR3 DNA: TGTGCCAGCAGCCTAGATAGCGGGGGGTACTACGAGCAGTACTTC; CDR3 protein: CASSLDSGGYYEQYF
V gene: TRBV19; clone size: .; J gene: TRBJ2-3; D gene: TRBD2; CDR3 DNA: TGTGCCAGTAGTATAGCCTCAGCGGGGACCACAGATACGCAGTATTTT; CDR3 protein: CASSIASAGTTDTQYF
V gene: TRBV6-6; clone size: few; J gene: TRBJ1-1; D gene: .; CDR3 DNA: TGTGCCAGCAGTTTCGGACAGACGAACACTGAAGCTTTCTTT; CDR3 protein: CASSFGQTNTEAFF
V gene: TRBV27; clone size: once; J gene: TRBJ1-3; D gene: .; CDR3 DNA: TGTGCCAGCAGCACCTCCAACATTCGGAGTGGAAACACCATATATTTT; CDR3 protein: CASSTSNIRSGNTIYF
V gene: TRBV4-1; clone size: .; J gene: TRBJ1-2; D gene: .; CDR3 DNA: TGCGCCAGCAGCATACAGGTGGGGACTAGCTATGGCTACACCTTC; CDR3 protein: CASSIQVGTSYGYTF
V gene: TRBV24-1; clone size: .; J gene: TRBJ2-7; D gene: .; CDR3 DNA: TGTGCCACCCAGGGAGGGGGCTACGAGCAGTACTTC; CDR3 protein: CATQGGGYEQYF
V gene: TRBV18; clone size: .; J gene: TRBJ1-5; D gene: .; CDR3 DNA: TGTGCCAGCTCACCGTCCTACGGCAATCAGCCCCAGCATTTT; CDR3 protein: CASSPSYGNQPQHF
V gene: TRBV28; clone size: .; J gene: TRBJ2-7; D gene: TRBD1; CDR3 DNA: TGTGCCAGCAGTTCCCCGACAGGGCAGCCAAACGAGCAGTACTTC; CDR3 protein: CASSSPTGQPNEQYF
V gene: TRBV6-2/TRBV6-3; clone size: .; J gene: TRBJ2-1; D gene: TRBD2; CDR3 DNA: TGTGCCAGCAGTCCGAGCGGGGGCCGGCTCAATGAGCAGTTCTTC; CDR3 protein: CASSPSGGRLNEQFF
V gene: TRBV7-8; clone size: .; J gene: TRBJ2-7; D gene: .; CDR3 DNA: TGTGCCAGCAGCTCACTGGACAGCTCCTACGAGCAGTACTTC; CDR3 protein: CASSSLDSSYEQYF
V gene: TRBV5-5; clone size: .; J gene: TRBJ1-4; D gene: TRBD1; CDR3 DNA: TGTGCCAGCAGCCCTGGACAGGGGGCAACTAATGAAAAACTGTTTTTT; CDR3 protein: CASSPGQGATNEKLFF
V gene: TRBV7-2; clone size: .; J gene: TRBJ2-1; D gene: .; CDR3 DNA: TGTGCCAGCAGCCCGTCGTCGGGAGACAATGAGCAGTTCTTC; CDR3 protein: CASSPSSGDNEQFF
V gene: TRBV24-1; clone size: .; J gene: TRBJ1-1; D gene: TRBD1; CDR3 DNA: TGTGCCACCAGTGAACGGACAGGGGGAAGGACTGAAGCTTTCTTT; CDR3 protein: CATSERTGGRTEAFF
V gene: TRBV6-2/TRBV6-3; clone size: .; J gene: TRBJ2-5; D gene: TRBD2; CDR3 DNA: TGTGCCAGCAGTTACGGGCTAGCGGCTAGAGGAGAGACCCAGTACTTC; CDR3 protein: CASSYGLAARGETQYF
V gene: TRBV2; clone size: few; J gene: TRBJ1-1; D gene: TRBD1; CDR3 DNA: TGTGCCAGCAGAGACAGGGTGAACACTGAAGCTTTCTTT; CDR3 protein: CASRDRVNTEAFF
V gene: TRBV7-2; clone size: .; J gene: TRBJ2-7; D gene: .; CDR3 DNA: TGTGCCAGCAGCCCCATGGGCAGTAACGAGCAGTACTTC; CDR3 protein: CASSPMGSNEQYF
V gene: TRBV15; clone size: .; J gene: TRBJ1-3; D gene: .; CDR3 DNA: TGTGCCACCAGCTCCCGGTCCCCTCGCTCTGGAAACACCATATATTTT; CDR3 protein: CATSSRSPRSGNTIYF
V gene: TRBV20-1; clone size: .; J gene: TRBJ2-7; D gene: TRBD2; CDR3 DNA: TGCAGTGCCAGTCCCGGGAGGAGTCCCTACGAGCAGTACTTC; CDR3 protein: CSASPGRSPYEQYF
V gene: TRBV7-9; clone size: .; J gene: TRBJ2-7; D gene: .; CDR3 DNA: TGTGCCAGCAGCTTTACAGGCGGTGCAGGCTCCATGGGCGAGCAGTACTTC; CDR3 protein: CASSFTGGAGSMGEQYF
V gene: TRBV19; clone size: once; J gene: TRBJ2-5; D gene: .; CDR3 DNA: TGTGCCAGTAGCGGGACACGACAAGAGACCCAGTACTTC; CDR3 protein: CASSGTRQETQYF
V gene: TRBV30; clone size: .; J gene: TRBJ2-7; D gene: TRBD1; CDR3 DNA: TGTGCCTGGAATATCGGCGGGACAGGGACCTACGAGCAGTACTTC; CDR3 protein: CAWNIGGTGTYEQYF
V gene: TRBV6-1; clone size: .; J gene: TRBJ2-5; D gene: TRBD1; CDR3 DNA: TGTGCCAGCAGTGCGGGGGACAGGGGGTGGTCAGAGACCCAGTACTTC; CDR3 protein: CASSAGDRGWSETQYF
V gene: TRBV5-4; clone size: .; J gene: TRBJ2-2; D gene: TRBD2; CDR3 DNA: TGTGCCATCCCCCACCATACTAGCGGGGGGAGTCATGGCACCGGGGAGCTGTTTTTT; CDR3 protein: CAIPHHTSGGSHGTGELFF
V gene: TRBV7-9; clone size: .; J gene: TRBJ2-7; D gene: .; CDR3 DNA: TGTGCCAGCAGCTTACCACGGAGCTACGAGCAGTACTTC; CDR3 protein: CASSLPRSYEQYF